These 21 T cell receptor beta chains were sequenced from one sample in a study of cytomegalovirus exposure and HLA in healthy donors. Primers included in the PCR were 60 Vbeta and 13 Jbeta primers. Here immunoSEQ multiplex PCR was the method, and the copy in TCRdb shows in-frame clones only, minus some. This sample carries 84,000 or so clones, 70% to 85% of them seen once, and the ten largest clones take over 10%. Sequencing was done on a sample of PBMCs. The receptors here all came from a human donor in good health.

The chain joins TRBV6-5 to TRBJ1-2; D unresolved. Trimming took off 0 bases at V and 4 bases at J, with 9 bases between the two ends. Germline CDR1 is MNHEY and CDR2 is SVGAGI. The CDR3 is 14 residues long. Written as DNA, the CDR3 is TGTGCCAGCAGTTACTCGTTAGGAGTCTATGGCTACACCTTC. This encodes CASSYSLGVYGYTF.

The chain employs TRBV2 and TRBJ1-3; no reliable D call. The germline V gene has CDR1 SNHLY and CDR2 FYNNEI. V was trimmed by 4 bases and J by 0 bases, leaving 7 bases between them. The CDR3 has 14 amino acids. The CDR3 loop is CASSAQISGNTIYF. The CDR3 DNA reads as TGTGCCAGCAGTGCACAGATCTCTGGAAACACCATATATTTT.

The table lists this clone with a few counts. This chain links TRBV5-6 with TRBJ1-2; D is uncertain. V lost 4 bases and J 1 base, leaving 14 bases between the germline ends. This CDR3 has 15 amino acids. The V gene's germline CDR1 is SGHDT and CDR2 YYEEEE. CDR3 nucleotide sequence: TGTGCCAGCAGCCTAATAAACCGGGGTAACTATGGCTACACCTTC. Amino acids: CASSLINRGNYGYTF.

This clone was picked up one time. The V and J genes are TRBV10-1 and TRBJ1-1; TRBD1 is a possible D gene (5 bases). Germline CDR1 and CDR2: WNHNN and SYGVQD (reference sequence). Trimming took off 3 bases at V and 4 bases at J, with 12 bases between the two ends. The CDR3 has 14 amino acids. CDR3 nucleotide sequence: TGCGCCAGCAGTGATGGGGGGTCTCGCACTGAAGCTTTCTTT. It is translated as CASSDGGSRTEAFF.

The rearrangement uses TRBV27 and TRBJ2-6; D uncertain. CDR1 is MNHEY and CDR2 is SMNVEV in the germline V gene (reference sequence). The V gene lost 2 bases and the J gene lost 3 bases, with 11 bases spanning the gap. The CDR3 runs to 16 residues. CDR3 in amino acids: CASSLIGRHGANVLTF. In nucleotides, the CDR3 is TGTGCCAGCAGTTTAATCGGCAGGCATGGGGCCAACGTCCTGACTTTC.

This clone was detected only once. The genes are TRBV28 and TRBJ1-1; D possibly corresponds to TRBD1 (5 bases). Trimming removed 5 bases from V and 0 bases from J, with 13 bases in between. Germline lookup yields CDR1 MDHEN and CDR2 SYDVKM. The CDR3 is 15 residues long. The CDR3 reads CASSSGGYMNTEAFF. The CDR3, as DNA: TGTGCCAGCAGTAGCGGGGGGTACATGAACACTGAAGCTTTCTTT. Combining the CDR3 with reference TRBV28 and TRBJ1-1 gives the whole variable domain DVKVTQSSRYLVKRTGEKVFLECVQDMDHENMFWYRQDPGLGLRLIYFSYDVKMKEKGDIPEGYSVSREKKERFSLILESASTNQTSMYLCASSSGGYMNTEAFFGQGTRLTVV.

The chain joins TRBV7-2 to TRBJ2-1; TRBD2 matches 8 bases. The CDR3 is 18 residues long. Germline CDR1 SGHTA, CDR2 FQGNSA. V lost 3 bases to trimming and J lost 1 base; unmatched junction nucleotides: 11. The CDR3 DNA sequence: TGTGCCAGCAGCTTCATGCGGCGCCGGGGGGGATCCTACAATGAGCAGTTCTTC. It encodes CASSFMRRRGGSYNEQFF.

The chain couples TRBV2 to TRBJ2-4; 10 positions agree with TRBD1. J gave up 6 bases and V 6 bases, and 2 bases lay outside the gene matches. This CDR3 is built from 13 residues. Germline lookup yields CDR1 SNHLY and CDR2 FYNNEI. The CDR3 bases are TGTGCCAGCAGCGACAGGGGGCTAAACATTCAGTACTTC. Its translation is CASSDRGLNIQYF. The full variable domain, rest sourced from reference TRBV2 and TRBJ2-4, is EPEVTQTPSHQVTQMGQEVILRCVPISNHLYFYWYRQILGQKVEFLVSFYNNEISEKSEIFDDQFSVERPDGSNFTLKIRSTKLEDSAMYFCASSDRGLNIQYFGAGTRLSVL.

This clone was found a few times. The chain recombines TRBV7-2 with TRBJ2-7; D unclear. V was shortened by 0 bases and J by 0 bases, with 9 bases between the two germline ends. The V gene's germline CDR1 is SGHTA and CDR2 FQGNSA. This CDR3 has 15 residues. This CDR3 reads CASSLAYVSSYEQYF. CDR3 DNA sequence: TGTGCCAGCAGCTTAGCGTACGTTAGCTCCTACGAGCAGTACTTC.

This rearrangement joins TRBV19 to TRBJ1-4; D might be TRBD1 (6 bases). V was clipped by 5 bases and J by 4 bases, with 8 bases between them. Per the germline V gene, CDR1 is LNHDA and CDR2 is SQIVND (reference sequence). The CDR3 spans 13 residues. CDR3 in amino acids: CASSARGNEKLFF. The CDR3 DNA reads TGTGCCAGTAGTGCCAGGGGTAATGAAAAACTGTTTTTT.

V is TRBV4-1 and J is TRBJ2-7, with 8 bases that match TRBD1. V trimming: 5 bases; J trimming: 3 bases; junction bases outside the gene matches: 12. The CDR3 runs 16 residues. Germline CDR1 and CDR2: MGHRA and YSYEKL. The CDR3 reads CASSEYPTGDGYEQYF. DNA for the CDR3: TGCGCCAGCAGCGAGTACCCGACAGGGGATGGCTACGAGCAGTACTTC.

The genes are TRBV30 and TRBJ1-2, with D tentatively TRBD1 (6 bases). Trimming shortened V by 2 bases and J by 4 bases, and 17 bases separated the two germline ends. Germline values: CDR1 GTSNPN, CDR2 SVGIG (reference sequence). This CDR3 spans 15 amino acids. The CDR3 bases are TGTGCCTGGAGTCCCCAGGGCTTAGGGGGCTATGGCTACACCTTC. Protein product: CAWSPQGLGGYGYTF. The full variable domain, rest sourced from reference TRBV30 and TRBJ1-2, is SQTIHQWPATLVQPVGSPLSLECTVEGTSNPNLYWYRQAAGRGLQLLFYSVGIGQISSEVPQNLSASRPQDRQFILSSKKLLLSDSGFYLCAWSPQGLGGYGYTFGSGTRLTVV.

V gene TRBV9 combines with J gene TRBJ2-1; tentative D call: TRBD2 (5 bases). The V and J ends lost 3 bases and 5 bases respectively, with 18 bases between them. The CDR3 spans 16 residues. Germline CDR1 reads SGDLS; CDR2 reads YYNGEE. The chain's CDR3 is CASSALRGPDNNEQFF. For the CDR3, the DNA is TGTGCCAGCAGCGCCCTCCGAGGGCCAGATAACAATGAGCAGTTCTTC.

The J gene is TRBJ2-1, the V gene TRBV7-9; TRBD1 matches 9 bases. Germline-derived CDR1 and CDR2 are SEHNR and FQNEAQ (reference sequence). V was clipped by 4 bases and J by 2 bases; unmatched bases: 3. There are 15 residues in the CDR3. DNA of the CDR3: TGTGCCAGCAGCTCCTACAGGGGGCCCTACAATGAGCAGTTCTTC. It is translated as CASSSYRGPYNEQFF.

V gene TRBV5-1 combines with J gene TRBJ2-7; D is perhaps TRBD1 (5 bases). This CDR3 region has 14 residues. The germline V gene encodes CDR1 SGHRS and CDR2 YFSETQ. V lost 3 bases to trimming and J lost 0 bases, with 10 bases between them. The CDR3 loop is CASSSTVYSYEQYF. CDR3 DNA: TGCGCCAGCAGCTCGACAGTTTACTCCTACGAGCAGTACTTC.

This clone was seen at least ten times. The chain carries TRBV6-6 and TRBJ1-1; D is perhaps TRBD1 (5 bases). The CDR3 consists of 12 residues. V lost 5 bases to trimming and J lost 5 bases, with 9 bases between them. CDR1 is MNHNY, CDR2 SVGAGI, per germline (reference sequence). CDR3 loop: CASSAGFTEAFF. The CDR3 region has the DNA TGTGCCAGCAGTGCAGGGTTTACTGAAGCTTTCTTT.

The chain employs TRBV11-2 and TRBJ1-1; D ambiguous. The CDR3 covers 13 residues. Trimming took 1 base from V and 0 from J, leaving 3 bases between them. Germline-derived CDR1 and CDR2 are SGHAT and FQNNGV. The CDR3 spells CASSLAVNTEAFF. CDR3 nucleotide sequence: TGTGCCAGCAGCTTAGCGGTGAACACTGAAGCTTTCTTT. The whole variable domain, filled in from reference TRBV11-2 and TRBJ1-1, reads EAGVAQSPRYKIIEKRQSVAFWCNPISGHATLYWYQQILGQGPKLLIQFQNNGVVDDSQLPKDRFSAERLKGVDSTLKIQPAKLEDSAVYLCASSLAVNTEAFFGQGTRLTVV.

V and J are TRBV29-1 and TRBJ1-5, with 10 bases lining up with TRBD1. Germline V gene lookup returns CDR1 SQVTM and CDR2 ANQGSEA. V trimming: 5 bases; J trimming: 5 bases; junction bases outside the gene matches: 3. The CDR3 totals 13 residues. Here the CDR3 DNA reads TGCAGCGTTCCCGGGACAGGGGATCAGCCCCAGCATTTT. This translates into CSVPGTGDQPQHF. Together with reference TRBV29-1 and TRBJ1-5, the CDR3 gives the full variable domain: SAVISQKPSRDICQRGTSLTIQCQVDSQVTMMFWYRQQPGQSLTLIATANQGSEATYESGFVIDKFPISRPNLTFSTLTVSNMSPEDSSIYLCSVPGTGDQPQHFGDGTRLSIL.

The J gene is TRBJ2-2, the V gene TRBV9, with D possibly TRBD1 on 5 matching bases. Trimming cost V 3 bases and J 3 bases, with 18 bases left between them. Germline V gives CDR1 SGDLS, CDR2 YYNGEE. The CDR3 sequence is 17 residues long. The CDR3 protein is CASSGTRALPYTGELFF. CDR3 sequence (DNA): TGTGCCAGCAGCGGAACCAGGGCCCTTCCTTACACCGGGGAGCTGTTTTTT.

The CDR3 DNA is TGCAGCGTTGCCCAGATCGTGGGAGCTAACTATGGCTACACCTTC. It encodes CSVAQIVGANYGYTF. The gene calls are TRBV29-1 and TRBJ1-2; D gene uncertain. CDR1 and CDR2 from the germline V gene are SQVTM and ANQGSEA. This CDR3 has 15 amino acids. Trimming left V 4 bases short and J 0 bases short, with 15 bases between.

The chain has TRBV2 and TRBJ2-2, with D possibly being TRBD1 (5 bases). CDR3 length equals 15 residues. V gave up 1 base and J gave up 5 bases, with 11 bases separating them. CDR1 is SNHLY, CDR2 FYNNEI, per germline. In DNA form, the CDR3 reads TGTGCCAGCAGTGAAGGGCAGGGTCGTACCGGGGAGCTGTTTTTT. Protein product: CASSEGQGRTGELFF.